These 16 T cell receptor beta chains share one sample of origin, sequenced in a study of blood T cell repertoires in COVID-19. Measured with immunoSEQ multiplex PCR; TCRdb has only the in-frame clones, and not every one. The sample lists about 64,000 clones, 80% to 90% seen once, with approximately 40% in the top ten. The sample taken for sequencing was peripheral blood. The receptor source for this set is a woman aged 60 to 75 with COVID-19, enrolled during active disease.

The chain is built from TRBV10-1 and TRBJ2-3; 7 nucleotides agree with TRBD1. Germline V lookup: CDR1 WNHNN, CDR2 SYGVQD (reference sequence). V was pared by 0 bases and J by 4 bases, with 7 bases of the junction left unmatched. The CDR3 has 16 residues. DNA for the CDR3: TGCGCCAGCAGTGAGTCGAGGGGGACAGTCCCAGATACGCAGTATTTT. As protein: CASSESRGTVPDTQYF.

The rearrangement joins TRBV5-4 to TRBJ1-2, with 8 nucleotides matching TRBD1. V was clipped by 4 bases and J by 9 bases; unmatched bases: 11. CDR1 SGHNT and CDR2 YYREEE come from the germline V gene (reference sequence). CDR3 length: 14 amino acids. CDR3 sequence: CASSPPTGVSSYTF. CDR3 coding DNA: TGTGCCAGCAGCCCGCCGACAGGGGTTAGTAGCTACACCTTC.

The V call is TRBV20-1, the J call TRBJ2-1; D unclear. Germline lookup yields CDR1 DFQATT and CDR2 SNEGSKA (reference sequence). The CDR3 runs 13 residues. Trimming removed 3 bases at V and 8 bases at J, with 14 bases between. As DNA, the CDR3 is TGCAGTGCTAGTCCTAGAACTGGCGATGAGCAGTTCTTC. This gives the protein CSASPRTGDEQFF.

V usage is TRBV19 and J usage is TRBJ1-2; D remains unclear. Looked up from germline, CDR1 is LNHDA and CDR2 is SQIVND (reference sequence). V was cut by 5 bases and J by 2 bases, with 9 bases left in between. This CDR3 is 13 amino acids long. For the CDR3, the DNA is TGTGCCAGTAGTTCTTCACAAAACTATGGCTACACCTTC. Protein product: CASSSSQNYGYTF.

The rearrangement joins TRBV29-1 to TRBJ2-5; 9 nucleotides agree with TRBD1. There are 12 residues in the CDR3. Unmatched junction bases numbered 3, after V lost 6 bases and J lost 4 bases. Germline V gene data show CDR1 as SQVTM and CDR2 as ANQGSEA. CDR3 protein: CSVGQGLETQYF. CDR3 DNA sequence: TGCAGCGTGGGACAGGGACTAGAGACCCAGTACTTC.

This rearrangement joins TRBV11-2 to TRBJ2-1; D gene ambiguous. Trimming cost V 0 bases and J 11 bases, with 11 bases left between them. The CDR3 spans 13 residues. Germline V lookup: CDR1 SGHAT, CDR2 FQNNGV. The DNA of the CDR3 is TGTGCCAGCAGCTTAGAGTCTAGTCGGAAGCAGTTCTTC. It codes for CASSLESSRKQFF.

The chain joins TRBV6-5 to TRBJ2-5, with D tentatively TRBD2 (6 bases). Germline V gene data show CDR1 as MNHEY and CDR2 as SVGAGI. This CDR3 has 13 residues. Trimming removed 6 bases at V and 5 bases at J, with 13 bases between. The CDR3 DNA reads as TGTGCCAGCAGGCGGGACTTGGGGGAGACCCAGTACTTC. It encodes CASRRDLGETQYF.

This chain joins TRBV3-1 (or the pseudogene TRBV3-2) and TRBJ1-1, with 9 bases lining up with TRBD1. The germline CDR1 and CDR2 sequences are LGHDT and YNNKEL (reference sequence). The CDR3 has 15 residues. Trimming cost V 5 bases and J 1 base; bases outside gene matches: 5. CDR3 region: CASSARDRANTEAFF. The DNA for the CDR3 is TGTGCCAGCAGCGCCCGGGACAGGGCGAACACTGAAGCTTTCTTT.

CDR3 protein: CASNMPGQGIQPQHF. For the CDR3, the DNA is TGTGCCAGCAACATGCCGGGACAGGGTATCCAGCCCCAGCATTTT. The chain joins TRBV28 to TRBJ1-5, with TRBD1 identical over 9 bases. CDR3 size: 15 residues. Germline V gives CDR1 MDHEN, CDR2 SYDVKM. V lost 7 bases and J lost 7; bases outside the gene matches: 11.

This chain joins TRBV10-3 and TRBJ1-1, with 7 bases lining up with TRBD1. Germline CDR1 ENHRY, CDR2 SYGVKD. With 2 bases clipped from V and 1 base from J, the junction kept 1 base outside the gene matches. This CDR3 comprises 14 residues. The CDR3 loop reads CAISEGTANTEAFF. Written as DNA, the CDR3 is TGTGCCATCAGTGAGGGGACAGCGAACACTGAAGCTTTCTTT.

In DNA, the CDR3 is TGTGCCAGCAGCCCCACCCCCGGGACAGGGGTTTTGGGGTATGAAAAACTGTTTTTT. It encodes CASSPTPGTGVLGYEKLFF. The chain uses TRBV7-9 and TRBJ1-4, with 10 bases identical to TRBD1. Germline CDR1 and CDR2: SEHNR and FQNEAQ (reference sequence). J gave up 6 bases and V 5 bases, and 18 bases lay outside the gene matches. The CDR3 length is 19 residues.

The CDR3 DNA sequence: TGTGCCAGTAGTATTCCCAGGGGGAGGACGGGCAATCAGCCCCAGCATTTT. Protein product: CASSIPRGRTGNQPQHF. This chain joins TRBV19 and TRBJ1-5; 7 nucleotides line up with TRBD1. The CDR3 has 17 residues. V was clipped by 3 bases and J by 2 bases; unmatched bases: 10. Germline values: CDR1 LNHDA, CDR2 SQIVND (reference sequence).

This chain joins TRBV4-1 and TRBJ2-1, with TRBD2 matching over 8 bases. The CDR3 consists of 16 residues. Per germline, CDR1 MGHRA and CDR2 YSYEKL. V trimming: 3 bases; J trimming: 2 bases; junction bases outside the gene matches: 6. The CDR3, as DNA: TGCGCCAGCAGCCAGGGTCGGGGGGGTGCCTACAATGAGCAGTTCTTC. This gives the protein CASSQGRGGAYNEQFF.

This clone was detected only once. V usage is TRBV19 and J usage is TRBJ1-5; D is unresolved. Germline V gives CDR1 LNHDA, CDR2 SQIVND (reference sequence). V was trimmed by 1 base and J by 4 bases, leaving 8 bases between them. CDR3 size: 14 residues. CDR3 sequence reads: CASSIVGRNQPQHF. In DNA form, the CDR3 reads TGTGCCAGTAGTATAGTTGGCAGAAATCAGCCCCAGCATTTT.

The J gene is TRBJ2-5, the V gene TRBV6-5; 8 bases are shared with TRBD1. Germline CDR1 is MNHEY and CDR2 is SVGAGI. This CDR3 is 15 amino acids long. With 4 bases clipped from V and 2 bases from J, the junction kept 6 bases outside the gene matches. The CDR3 DNA follows: TGTGCCAGCAGTTCCCCCTACAGGGGGCAAGAGACCCAGTACTTC. It encodes CASSSPYRGQETQYF.

This chain links TRBV2 with TRBJ1-1; D not certain. There are 12 residues in the CDR3. Per the germline V gene, CDR1 is SNHLY and CDR2 is FYNNEI. Trimming left V 11 bases short and J 2 bases short, with 12 bases between. The CDR3, as DNA: TGTGCCCGGGAGGTCTCTAACACTGAAGCTTTCTTT. This translates into CAREVSNTEAFF. Drawing the rest from reference TRBV2 and TRBJ1-1, the complete variable domain is EPEVTQTPSHQVTQMGQEVILRCVPISNHLYFYWYRQILGQKVEFLVSFYNNEISEKSEIFDDQFSVERPDGSNFTLKIRSTKLEDSAMYFCAREVSNTEAFFGQGTRLTVV.